Listed below are T cell receptor beta chains from one sample, sequenced in a study of T cells in Graves' hyperthyroidism and ophthalmopathy. TCRdb re-analysed the multiplex PCR reads in MiXCR, keeping a single row per CDR3 protein. The table lists roughly 250,000 distinct CDR3 sequences, 15% to 20% of them singletons. Sequencing was carried out using blood. The receptors shown here come from a woman aged 18-30 years with Graves' ophthalmopathy. The CDR3 runs from the conserved cysteine through the conserved F or W. Clone size is stated in some rows and not others, as once, few, many or a class when expanded.

J: TRBJ1-2
V: TRBV7-9
length: 16
size: few
CDR3: CASNYSRHRGLGGYTF

J: TRBJ1-6
V: TRBV6-1
length: 18
size: .
CDR3: CASSQTGQPSSYNSPLHF

J: TRBJ2-7
V: TRBV4-3
length: 16
size: many
CDR3: CASSQDRGSKAYEQYF

J: TRBJ1-1
V: TRBV30
length: 13
size: many
CDR3: CAWRGEGVGEAFF

J: TRBJ1-2
V: TRBV5-5
length: 15
size: many
CDR3: CASSFRRGVGYGYTF

J: TRBJ2-5
V: TRBV3-1
length: 13
size: many
CDR3: CASSHTSGETQYF

J: TRBJ1-1
V: TRBV7-2
length: 14
size: many
CDR3: CASSRTEMNTEAFF

J: TRBJ1-1
V: TRBV7-9
length: 13
size: many
CDR3: CASTGGRNTEAFF

J: TRBJ2-7
V: TRBV4-1
length: 22
size: .
CDR3: CASSQEPSGTGWTSGRGNEQYF

J: TRBJ1-1
V: TRBV5-4
length: 15
size: few
CDR3: CASAADRGGGTEAFF

J: TRBJ1-2
V: TRBV6-2/TRBV6-3
length: 16
size: many
CDR3: CASSYSAAAGLGGYTF

J: TRBJ1-6
V: TRBV28
length: 15
size: .
CDR3: CASSSYQSHNSPLHF

J: TRBJ1-3
V: TRBV28
length: 14
size: .
CDR3: CASSFGGSGNTIYF

J: TRBJ1-2
V: TRBV4-3
length: 15
size: many
CDR3: CASSRILMGGDGYTF

J: TRBJ2-1
V: TRBV6-5
length: 16
size: .
CDR3: CASSYSKSSGSIEQFF

J: TRBJ2-7
V: TRBV28
length: 14
size: .
CDR3: CASSPPGSGGEQYF

J: TRBJ2-2
V: TRBV2
length: 15
size: .
CDR3: CASSVTSGGAGELFF

J: TRBJ1-5
V: TRBV28
length: 17
size: once
CDR3: CASRSYRIGGSRQPQHF

J: TRBJ2-1
V: TRBV12-3/TRBV12-4
length: 19
size: many
CDR3: CASSRTTSGRSKRFNEQFF

J: TRBJ1-1
V: TRBV4-3
length: 15
size: many
CDR3: CASSQGTGRTTEAFF

J: TRBJ2-4
V: TRBV19
length: 19
size: few
CDR3: CASSPRADTTSIAKNIQYF

J: TRBJ1-3
V: TRBV4-2
length: 17
size: few
CDR3: CASSQDPGFTSGNTIYF

J: TRBJ1-2
V: TRBV5-4
length: 14
size: many
CDR3: CASSVPGTTNGYTF

J: TRBJ1-6
V: TRBV2
length: 15
size: many
CDR3: CASSADRANNSPLHF

J: TRBJ1-1
V: TRBV20-1
length: 15
size: many
CDR3: CSATGTGGARDKAFF

J: TRBJ2-7
V: TRBV2
length: 16
size: .
CDR3: CASSEARDRNSYEQYF

J: TRBJ1-2
V: TRBV5-1
length: 17
size: many
CDR3: CASSSRTGNPANYGYTF

J: TRBJ2-3
V: TRBV5-1
length: 14
size: many
CDR3: CASRRRGAGDTQYF

J: TRBJ1-2
V: TRBV19
length: 11
size: many
CDR3: CASSPGYGYTF

J: TRBJ2-5
V: TRBV6-1
length: 16
size: many
CDR3: CASSSDAGVRRETQYF

J: TRBJ2-5
V: TRBV30
length: 16
size: few
CDR3: CAWSGLAGRDRQTQYF

J: TRBJ2-2
V: TRBV4-1
length: 17
size: .
CDR3: CASSQVLTVQGAGELFF

J: TRBJ2-7
V: TRBV6-2/TRBV6-3
length: 16
size: many
CDR3: CASSYPPQRVAYEQYF

J: TRBJ1-5
V: TRBV11-2
length: 15
size: many
CDR3: CASSLTGNSNQPQHF

J: TRBJ1-4
V: TRBV12-3/TRBV12-4
length: 16
size: many
CDR3: CASSLEGLGTNEKLFF

J: TRBJ2-4
V: TRBV9
length: 13
size: many
CDR3: CASSYLAKNIQYF

J: TRBJ1-2
V: TRBV18
length: 14
size: many
CDR3: CASSTSDGTRGYTF

J: TRBJ1-1
V: TRBV18
length: 16
size: many
CDR3: CASSPGGAALNTEAFF

J: TRBJ1-1
V: TRBV7-9
length: 12
size: many
CDR3: CASSPLRTEAFF

J: TRBJ2-3
V: TRBV6-2/TRBV6-3
length: 15
size: few
CDR3: CAGSYIGGAGHTQYF

J: TRBJ2-1
V: TRBV11-1
length: 14
size: once
CDR3: CASSLGRANNEQFF

J: TRBJ2-2
V: TRBV9
length: 14
size: .
CDR3: CASSAGGGTGELFF

J: TRBJ2-7
V: TRBV12-5
length: 14
size: many
CDR3: CASGPEGQPYEQYF

J: TRBJ1-2
V: TRBV2
length: 15
size: many
CDR3: CASSISGQQNYGYTF

J: TRBJ2-3
V: TRBV6-2/TRBV6-3
length: 14
size: many
CDR3: CATSVGSRADTQYF

J: TRBJ1-2
V: TRBV7-9
length: 15
size: many
CDR3: CASSPTDYVHYGYTF

J: TRBJ2-1
V: TRBV7-3
length: 16
size: .
CDR3: CASSPSASGSPNEQFF

J: TRBJ2-1
V: TRBV20-1
length: 14
size: many
CDR3: CSAKVGSSYNEQFF

J: TRBJ2-2
V: TRBV5-8
length: 15
size: few
CDR3: CASSFASGNTGELFF

J: TRBJ1-2
V: TRBV28
length: 14
size: many
CDR3: CASSSAGTPYGYTF

J: TRBJ2-5
V: TRBV18
length: 17
size: .
CDR3: CASSPQIGLAGVETQYF

J: TRBJ2-3
V: TRBV5-1
length: 20
size: many
CDR3: CASSNPLAGGVPIIRDTQYF

J: TRBJ2-1
V: TRBV7-9
length: 14
size: many
CDR3: CASSVGGSYNEQFF